These T cell receptor beta chains were read from a single sample in a study of blood T cell repertoires in COVID-19. Repertoires were generated with immunoSEQ multiplex PCR, while TCRdb's copy carries only in-frame clones and drops some. The data contain a few hundred thousand clones, 88% of them singletons. Sequencing was performed on PBMCs or T cells enriched from blood (not recorded which). The receptors were gathered from a woman in her twenties or thirties who had recovered from COVID-19. Both conserved end residues are trimmed from each CDR3.

v_call: TRBV11-3
j_call: TRBJ1-6
cdr3_aa: ASSISQGASSPLH

v_call: TRBV5-1
j_call: TRBJ2-7
cdr3_aa: ASSPATGTYEQY

v_call: TRBV24-1
j_call: TRBJ2-1
cdr3_aa: ATSELGQGNEQF

v_call: TRBV20-1
j_call: TRBJ1-1
cdr3_aa: SASLRLGAF

v_call: TRBV5-4
j_call: TRBJ1-5
cdr3_aa: ASSEDRGPYQPQH

v_call: TRBV7-9
j_call: TRBJ1-1
cdr3_aa: ASSSYRGGNTKAF

v_call: TRBV25-1
j_call: TRBJ2-7
cdr3_aa: ASSDASGGHYEQY

v_call: TRBV25-1
j_call: TRBJ2-5
cdr3_aa: ASSELGGTETQY

v_call: TRBV12-3/TRBV12-4
j_call: TRBJ2-1
cdr3_aa: ASSGEYNEQF

v_call: TRBV7-6
j_call: TRBJ1-1
cdr3_aa: ASRLLGGSDWGGTEAF

v_call: TRBV5-6
j_call: TRBJ1-1
cdr3_aa: ASSLWARGRTEAF

v_call: TRBV10-3
j_call: TRBJ1-2
cdr3_aa: AISGQVLYGYT

v_call: TRBV19
j_call: TRBJ1-2
cdr3_aa: ATTGDPNYGYT

v_call: TRBV2
j_call: TRBJ1-2
cdr3_aa: ASRQVGHPNYGYT

v_call: TRBV7-2
j_call: TRBJ2-3
cdr3_aa: ASSSPGLAGGLTDTQY

v_call: TRBV12-3/TRBV12-4
j_call: TRBJ2-1
cdr3_aa: ASSLSGRGEQF

v_call: TRBV3-1/TRBV3-2
j_call: TRBJ1-4
cdr3_aa: ASSQVDREHEKLF

v_call: TRBV5-1
j_call: TRBJ2-7
cdr3_aa: ASSLQGSDYEQY

v_call: TRBV7-2
j_call: TRBJ2-7
cdr3_aa: ASSSRSLSSYEQY

v_call: TRBV2
j_call: TRBJ1-1
cdr3_aa: ASSGELQGWNTEAF

v_call: TRBV27
j_call: TRBJ1-2
cdr3_aa: ASSRGLNYGYT

v_call: TRBV5-1
j_call: TRBJ2-3
cdr3_aa: ASSLVKAAGTGSTDTQY

v_call: TRBV2
j_call: TRBJ2-2
cdr3_aa: ASNWGDTNTGELF

v_call: TRBV7-9
j_call: TRBJ2-5
cdr3_aa: ASSLSGSETQY

v_call: TRBV3-1/TRBV3-2
j_call: TRBJ2-7
cdr3_aa: ASSPSGGRESSYEQY

v_call: TRBV27
j_call: TRBJ1-6
cdr3_aa: ASSIIRTQWNSPLH

v_call: TRBV6-1
j_call: TRBJ2-1
cdr3_aa: ASSALAGGKKGRSEQF

v_call: TRBV1
j_call: TRBJ2-7
cdr3_aa: TSSHLGYEQY

v_call: TRBV19
j_call: TRBJ2-1
cdr3_aa: ASSTPPGPGFNEQF

v_call: TRBV27
j_call: TRBJ1-2
cdr3_aa: ASSFRFTRGYGYT

v_call: TRBV18
j_call: TRBJ2-1
cdr3_aa: ASSPTGLQNSNEQF

v_call: TRBV18
j_call: TRBJ1-3
cdr3_aa: ASSPEGRTAIY

v_call: TRBV28
j_call: TRBJ1-2
cdr3_aa: ASSLDGLYGYT

v_call: TRBV28
j_call: TRBJ1-1
cdr3_aa: ASRSDRVNTEAF

v_call: TRBV6-2/TRBV6-3
j_call: TRBJ2-3
cdr3_aa: ASSTRAGGQY

v_call: TRBV6-2/TRBV6-3
j_call: TRBJ2-5
cdr3_aa: ASSFYSGGQETQY

v_call: TRBV12-3/TRBV12-4
j_call: TRBJ2-7
cdr3_aa: ASRFSVYEQY

v_call: TRBV5-7
j_call: TRBJ1-2
cdr3_aa: ASDIVQGARGYT

v_call: TRBV6-2/TRBV6-3
j_call: TRBJ2-7
cdr3_aa: ASSSQYYEQY

v_call: TRBV28
j_call: TRBJ1-4
cdr3_aa: ASSTGGVSATNEKLF

v_call: TRBV10-3
j_call: TRBJ1-5
cdr3_aa: AISDQGAQDQPQH

v_call: TRBV18
j_call: TRBJ2-7
cdr3_aa: ASSPSDTSNYEQY

v_call: TRBV20-1
j_call: TRBJ1-2
cdr3_aa: SASQKQLFNYGYT

v_call: TRBV25-1
j_call: TRBJ1-2
cdr3_aa: ASSETEDTLGGYT

v_call: TRBV14
j_call: TRBJ1-3
cdr3_aa: ASSQVVSGNTIY

v_call: TRBV6-5
j_call: TRBJ2-7
cdr3_aa: ASSPSSYEQY

v_call: TRBV6-6
j_call: TRBJ1-3
cdr3_aa: ASSPQETRNLQQSGNTIY

v_call: TRBV7-2
j_call: TRBJ1-3
cdr3_aa: ASSLEAGGHTIY

v_call: TRBV10-1
j_call: TRBJ2-1
cdr3_aa: ASSDEGEQF

v_call: TRBV2
j_call: TRBJ2-5
cdr3_aa: ASSGTAQETQY

v_call: TRBV5-5
j_call: TRBJ1-5
cdr3_aa: ASSPFTGGGQPQH

v_call: TRBV2
j_call: TRBJ1-2
cdr3_aa: ASSVDRNYGYT

v_call: TRBV3-1/TRBV3-2
j_call: TRBJ1-1
cdr3_aa: ASSQDRVHHMNTEAF

v_call: TRBV14
j_call: TRBJ1-2
cdr3_aa: ASSQDFQGFGGYT

v_call: TRBV23-1
j_call: TRBJ1-6
cdr3_aa: ASSQSQQGCNSPLH